One and the same sample provided the 23 T cell receptor beta chains below, sequenced in a study of brain T cells in children with intractable seizures. Sequenced by immunoSEQ multiplex PCR; TCRdb stores in-frame clones only, minus some. The sample shows roughly 110,000 clones, 94% of them seen only once. The sequencing used peripheral blood, collected at surgery. These TCRs come from a boy under two years old with hemimegalencephaly and intractable seizures.

The chain links TRBV5-4 to TRBJ2-5; 13 bases fit TRBD2. The CDR3 runs to 15 residues. With V trimmed by 4 bases and J by 3 bases, 3 bases remained unmatched. CDR1 is SGHNT, CDR2 YYREEE, per germline (reference sequence). The CDR3 nucleotides are TGTGCCAGCAGCCTGGGACTAGCGGGAAAAGAGACCCAGTACTTC. This codes for CASSLGLAGKETQYF.

The V call is TRBV30, the J call TRBJ2-7; D may correspond to TRBD1 or TRBD2 (5 bases each). CDR3 size: 13 residues. Germline CDR1 reads GTSNPN; CDR2 reads SVGIG (reference sequence). V lost 0 bases and J lost 6, with 12 bases in between. Here the CDR3 DNA reads TGTGCCTGGAGTGTAAGGGGTCGGGGCGAGCAGTACTTC. Translating it yields CAWSVRGRGEQYF. The entire variable domain, with the rest obtained from reference TRBV30 and TRBJ2-7, is as follows: SQTIHQWPATLVQPVGSPLSLECTVEGTSNPNLYWYRQAAGRGLQLLFYSVGIGQISSEVPQNLSASRPQDRQFILSSKKLLLSDSGFYLCAWSVRGRGEQYFGPGTRLTVT.

The gene calls are TRBV19 and TRBJ2-6; weak D call: TRBD2 (5 bases). CDR3 size: 15 residues. V gave up 3 bases and J gave up 1 base, with 7 bases separating them. CDR1 and CDR2 from the germline V gene are LNHDA and SQIVND (reference sequence). For the CDR3, the DNA is TGTGCCAGTAGTATCTCGGGGTCTGGGGCCAACGTCCTGACTTTC. Its protein is CASSISGSGANVLTF.

J is TRBJ2-7 and V is TRBV28, with unresolved D. With 5 bases removed from V and 2 bases from J, the gap between germline ends came to 10 bases. The CDR3 covers 13 residues. Germline CDR1 MDHEN, CDR2 SYDVKM. The CDR3 nucleotides read TGTGCCAGCAGTCTCTTTCGGACCTACGAGCAGTACTTC. Residues: CASSLFRTYEQYF. Variable domain in full (rest from reference TRBV28 and TRBJ2-7): DVKVTQSSRYLVKRTGEKVFLECVQDMDHENMFWYRQDPGLGLRLIYFSYDVKMKEKGDIPEGYSVSREKKERFSLILESASTNQTSMYLCASSLFRTYEQYFGPGTRLTVT.

The rearrangement links TRBV2 to TRBJ1-6; D gene uncertain. Trimming removed 4 bases at V and 0 bases at J, with 7 bases between. This CDR3 comprises 15 residues. Germline CDR1 SNHLY, CDR2 FYNNEI. The DNA for the CDR3 is TGTGCCAGCAGTGGGTCAGGCTCCTATAATTCACCCCTCCACTTT. Protein sequence: CASSGSGSYNSPLHF.

This chain links TRBV13 with TRBJ2-5; 13 positions match TRBD2. The trim removed 5 bases at V and 1 base at J, leaving 7 bases unmatched. This CDR3 spans 17 amino acids. Germline CDR1 is PRHDT and CDR2 is FYEKMQ (reference sequence). Here the CDR3 reads CASSLETSGRPQETQYF. In DNA, the CDR3 is TGTGCCAGCAGCCTCGAGACTAGCGGGAGGCCCCAAGAGACCCAGTACTTC. Full variable domain (remainder filled in from reference TRBV13 and TRBJ2-5): AAGVIQSPRHLIKEKRETATLKCYPIPRHDTVYWYQQGPGQDPQFLISFYEKMQSDKGSIPDRFSAQQFSDYHSELNMSSLELGDSALYFCASSLETSGRPQETQYFGPGTRLLVL.

The rearrangement joins TRBV5-6 to TRBJ2-7; TRBD2 might be the D (6 bases). Per the germline V gene, CDR1 is SGHDT and CDR2 is YYEEEE. The V end was cut by 4 bases, the J end by 2 bases, with 10 bases between. This CDR3 is 13 amino acids long. CDR3 in amino acids: CASSRGTTYEQYF. The CDR3 DNA follows: TGTGCCAGCAGCCGCGGGACGACCTACGAGCAGTACTTC. The variable domain in full, completed from reference TRBV5-6 and TRBJ2-7, reads DAGVTQSPTHLIKTRGQQVTLRCSPKSGHDTVSWYQQALGQGPQFIFQYYEEEERQRGNFPDRFSGHQFPNYSSELNVNALLLGDSALYLCASSRGTTYEQYFGPGTRLTVT.

The chain combines TRBV9 with TRBJ2-2; 9 bases match TRBD2. Per germline, CDR1 SGDLS and CDR2 YYNGEE. J gave up 7 bases and V 1 base, and 8 bases lay outside the gene matches. The CDR3 extends over 16 amino acids. CDR3 amino acids: CASSVSSSGMNGELFF. CDR3 DNA: TGTGCCAGCAGCGTATCTTCTAGCGGGATGAACGGGGAGCTGTTTTTT.

The genes are TRBV9 and TRBJ2-3; no reliable D call. CDR3 length equals 15 residues. CDR1 is SGDLS and CDR2 is YYNGEE in the germline V gene. Trimming removed 3 bases at V and 2 bases at J, with 13 bases between. The CDR3 bases are TGTGCCAGCAGCGGGCCCGAGGATATCACAGATACGCAGTATTTT. This encodes CASSGPEDITDTQYF.

The CDR3 here is CATSARQETQYF. The CDR3, as DNA: TGTGCCACCAGCGCTCGACAAGAGACCCAGTACTTC. The genes are TRBV15 and TRBJ2-5; D remains unclear. Germline V gene sequence: CDR1 LNHNV, CDR2 YYDKDF (reference sequence). This CDR3 contains 12 residues. Trimming cost V 5 bases and J 2 bases, with 6 bases left between them.

The sample holds one count of this clone. The rearrangement joins TRBV4-2 to TRBJ2-7; D is unresolved. The germline CDR1 and CDR2 sequences are LGHNA and YNFKEQ. V was shortened by 0 bases and J by 3 bases, with 12 bases between the two germline ends. The CDR3 is made up of 15 amino acids. The CDR3 sequence: CASSQDIGLDYEQYF. CDR3 DNA: TGTGCCAGCAGCCAAGATATTGGGTTGGACTACGAGCAGTACTTC.

This chain joins TRBV11-3 and TRBJ2-3; 10 bases are a match to TRBD2. With 2 bases clipped from V and 3 bases from J, the junction kept 11 bases outside the gene matches. Germline CDR1 and CDR2: SGHNT and YENEEA. This CDR3 region has 18 residues. The DNA for the CDR3 is TGTGCCAGCAGCTTATTATCTCCGGCGACTAGCGGGACAGATACGCAGTATTTT. As protein: CASSLLSPATSGTDTQYF.

The chain combines TRBV19 with TRBJ1-6; D unclear. CDR1 and CDR2 from the germline V gene are LNHDA and SQIVND (reference sequence). The CDR3 loop spans 15 amino acids. Between the trimmed V and J ends, which lost 7 bases and 7 bases, there was a span of 17 bases. The CDR3 reads CASTPGTLRNSPLHF. As DNA, the CDR3 is TGTGCCAGTACCCCAGGTACACTTAGAAATTCACCCCTCCACTTT.

The V call is TRBV30, the J call TRBJ2-2; 9 bases fit TRBD1. Trimming cost V 4 bases and J 1 base; bases outside gene matches: 4. The CDR3 runs 15 residues. Germline CDR1 is GTSNPN and CDR2 is SVGIG (reference sequence). CDR3 protein: CAWNRGRKNTGELFF. The CDR3 DNA is TGTGCCTGGAACAGGGGGCGGAAGAACACCGGGGAGCTGTTTTTT.

A single count supports this clone. This chain's CDR3 is CASSTPMMGNTEAFF. The CDR3 region has the DNA TGTGCCAGCAGTACCCCCATGATGGGGAACACTGAAGCTTTCTTT. The chain is built from TRBV6-1 and TRBJ1-1; D not resolved. V was cut by 5 bases and J by 1 base, with 14 bases left in between. The V gene's germline CDR1 is MNHNS and CDR2 SASEGT. The CDR3 length is 15 residues.

J is TRBJ2-3 and V is TRBV6-5, with TRBD2 matching over 7 bases. CDR3 length: 13 amino acids. Germline CDR1 is MNHEY and CDR2 is SVGAGI. The V segment lost 2 bases and the J segment 13 bases; nucleotides outside the gene matches: 9. The chain's CDR3 is CASSYLGGADEYF. The CDR3 bases are TGTGCCAGCAGTTACCTGGGAGGGGCGGACGAGTATTTT.

V usage is TRBV28 and J usage is TRBJ2-7, with D perhaps TRBD1 or TRBD2 (6 bases each). This CDR3 comprises 14 residues. Deletions cut 7 bases from V and 4 bases from J, with 17 bases between. Germline V gene data show CDR1 as MDHEN and CDR2 as SYDVKM. CDR3 sequence (DNA): TGTGCCAGCATTACAGGGAGCCGGGGGTACGAGCAGTACTTC. It codes for CASITGSRGYEQYF. Full variable domain (outside the CDR3, taken from reference TRBV28 and TRBJ2-7): DVKVTQSSRYLVKRTGEKVFLECVQDMDHENMFWYRQDPGLGLRLIYFSYDVKMKEKGDIPEGYSVSREKKERFSLILESASTNQTSMYLCASITGSRGYEQYFGPGTRLTVT.

Notes on this clone: Its ends do not fully match the called genes, so a read error is possible. The sample holds other DNA sequences that translate to the same CDR3. This sequence joins TRBV11-3 and TRBJ2-7, with 7 nucleotides matching TRBD1. There are 16 residues in the CDR3. Germline V CDR1 and CDR2: SGHNT, YENEEA. CDR3 sequence: CASSPRKGTVSYEQYF. The CDR3 region has the DNA TGTGCCAGCAGCCCCCGCAAGGGGACAGTCTCCTACGAACAGTACTTC.

This clone was detected a few times. The J gene is TRBJ1-1, the V gene TRBV12-3 or TRBV12-4; D call uncertain. V lost 2 bases, J lost 1 base, and 5 bases lay in between. The CDR3 sequence is 13 residues long. In DNA, the CDR3 is TGTGCCAGCAGTTTATGGGGGAACACTGAAGCTTTCTTT. Encoded protein: CASSLWGNTEAFF.

The rearrangement joins TRBV27 to TRBJ1-1; D gene uncertain. V lost 2 bases to trimming and J lost 1 base, with 8 bases between them. The CDR3 runs 14 residues. Per germline, CDR1 MNHEY and CDR2 SMNVEV (reference sequence). The CDR3 DNA follows: TGTGCCAGCAGTTTAGCAATGGGGAACACTGAAGCTTTCTTT. Amino acid sequence: CASSLAMGNTEAFF.

This sequence joins TRBV10-2 and TRBJ1-5, with 8 nucleotides matching TRBD1. Germline V gene data show CDR1 as WSHSY and CDR2 as SAAADI. J was trimmed by 6 bases and V by 0 bases; bases with no gene match: 1. There are 14 residues in the CDR3. The CDR3 nucleotides read TGCGCCAGCAGTGAGTCGACAGGGGTTCAGCCCCAGCATTTT. Its protein product is CASSESTGVQPQHF.

This clone was detected only once. The CDR3: CASSFQPLGGYEQYF. The CDR3 DNA reads as TGTGCCAGCAGTTTCCAACCCCTGGGGGGCTACGAGCAGTACTTC. V gene TRBV28 combines with J gene TRBJ2-7, with a tentative D call TRBD2 (6 bases). Trimming left V 3 bases short and J 3 bases short, with 15 bases between. CDR1 is MDHEN, CDR2 SYDVKM, per germline. This CDR3 is 15 amino acids long.

V usage is TRBV10-3 and J usage is TRBJ1-2, with 9 bases lining up with TRBD1. Per germline, CDR1 ENHRY and CDR2 SYGVKD. After removal of 8 bases from V and 8 bases from J, the junction contained 15 bases not matched to a gene. CDR3 size: 15 residues. DNA of the CDR3: TGTGCCATCTCGGGGGAACAGGGGGCAGATCGGGGCTACACCTTC. Residues: CAISGEQGADRGYTF.